The next 14 T cell receptor beta chains were all read from a single sample in a study of CD8+ T cells in alopecia areata. Treatment denoted: oral pan-JAK inhibitor, 5-10 mg twice daily. cDNA prepared by RNA extraction and subsequent reverse transcription served as the template for sequencing. The assay was immunoSEQ multiplex PCR, and TCRdb's table has in-frame clones only and misses some. The sample has some 170,000 clones; 58% are singletons. This specimen consisted of CD4+ T cells sorted from blood, obtained between weeks 55 and 65, from a patient treated with tofacitinib. The receptors come from a human donor with alopecia areata.

The chain joins TRBV6-1 to TRBJ1-2; weak D call: TRBD1 (5 bases). Trimming took 2 bases from V and 8 from J, leaving 15 bases between them. CDR3 length equals 14 residues. Germline assignment: CDR1 MNHNS and CDR2 SASEGT. This CDR3 is CASSESGPLGGYTF. CDR3 DNA sequence: TGTGCCAGCAGTGAATCGGGGCCCCTGGGCGGCTACACCTTC.

V is TRBV19 and J is TRBJ1-1, with D perhaps TRBD1 (5 bases). CDR1 and CDR2 (germline): LNHDA, SQIVND (reference sequence). V shed 5 bases and J shed 7 bases, with 20 bases lying between them. The CDR3 length is 15 residues. CDR3 nucleotide sequence: TGTGCCAGTAGTTCTCCGGGCCACCTAAGGGGTGAAGCTTTCTTT. It yields the protein CASSSPGHLRGEAFF.

The rearrangement uses TRBV5-1 and TRBJ2-3; D may be TRBD2 (5 bases). This CDR3 is built from 15 residues. Trimming cost V 0 bases and J 0 bases, with 8 bases left between them. Looked up from germline, CDR1 is SGHRS and CDR2 is YFSETQ. CDR3 in DNA: TGCGCCAGCAGCTTGGTGACGGGGAGCACAGATACGCAGTATTTT. Translation: CASSLVTGSTDTQYF.

CDR3 protein: CASSLDGANYGYTF. For the CDR3, the DNA is TGCGCCAGCAGCTTGGACGGCGCTAACTATGGCTACACCTTC. The chain has TRBV5-1 and TRBJ1-2; D not certain. The germline CDR1 and CDR2 sequences are SGHRS and YFSETQ. Trimming pared 0 bases from V and 0 bases from J, leaving 6 bases between. The CDR3 is 14 amino acids.

This clone was counted a few times. This chain uses TRBV7-9 with TRBJ2-5; D unresolved. The V end lost 4 bases, the J end lost 5 bases, and 5 bases lay between the germline ends. The CDR3 loop spans 11 amino acids. CDR1 and CDR2 (germline): SEHNR, FQNEAQ (reference sequence). In DNA form, the CDR3 reads TGTGCCAGCAGCTCCCGCGAGACCCAGTACTTC. Protein sequence: CASSSRETQYF.

This clone has just one count. Other DNA sequences in the sample encode the same CDR3. This chain links TRBV29-1 with TRBJ1-6, with D tentatively TRBD1 (6 bases). The CDR3 extends over 13 amino acids. V shed 6 bases and J shed 6 bases, with 12 bases lying between them. Germline CDR1 SQVTM, CDR2 ANQGSEA. CDR3 bases: TGCAGCGTGGGGCAGGGGATTAATTCACCCCTCCACTTT. It codes for CSVGQGINSPLHF.

The CDR3 DNA is TGTGCCACCAGATCGTCGGAGGGCGGCTACACCTTC. It yields the protein CATRSSEGGYTF. This rearrangement joins TRBV15 to TRBJ1-2, with D uncertain. V lost 6 bases and J lost 8, with 13 bases in between. There are 12 residues in the CDR3. The germline V gene has CDR1 LNHNV and CDR2 YYDKDF (reference sequence). Full variable domain (remainder filled in from reference TRBV15 and TRBJ1-2): DAMVIQNPRYQVTQFGKPVTLSCSQTLNHNVMYWYQQKSSQAPKLLFHYYDKDFNNEADTPDNFQSRRPNTSFCFLDIRSPGLGDTAMYLCATRSSEGGYTFGSGTRLTVV.

This clone was detected only a few times. The rearrangement joins TRBV6-6 to TRBJ2-2; TRBD1 aligns across 7 bases. Germline lookup yields CDR1 MNHNY and CDR2 SVGAGI (reference sequence). V was pared by 6 bases and J by 5 bases, with 3 bases of the junction left unmatched. The CDR3 runs to 13 residues. The CDR3 DNA reads TGTGCCAGCAGGAAACAGGGGACCGGGGAGCTGTTTTTT. Its translation is CASRKQGTGELFF.

The chain links TRBV6-1 to TRBJ2-3, with 9 bases that match TRBD1. The V segment lost 6 bases and the J segment 5 bases; nucleotides outside the gene matches: 6. The CDR3 is 14 residues long. Germline V gene lookup returns CDR1 MNHNS and CDR2 SASEGT. CDR3 coding DNA: TGTGCCAGCAGCCACAGGGGGCAGAGAGATACGCAGTATTTT. Protein product: CASSHRGQRDTQYF.

J is TRBJ1-1 and V is TRBV10-3; D is undetermined. Germline assignment: CDR1 ENHRY and CDR2 SYGVKD. Trimming stripped 0 bases from V and 8 bases from J, with 7 bases between. The length of the CDR3 is 12 residues. The CDR3 nucleotides read TGTGCCATCAGTGAGTCGATGGTAGAAGCTTTCTTT. Its protein product is CAISESMVEAFF.

The gene calls are TRBV7-9 and TRBJ2-7, with D tentatively TRBD1 or TRBD2 (5 bases each). Germline V gene sequence: CDR1 SEHNR, CDR2 FQNEAQ (reference sequence). Trimming took off 6 bases at V and 3 bases at J, with 24 bases between the two ends. CDR3 length: 17 amino acids. The CDR3 loop reads CASRPKLTGSDFYEQYF. For the CDR3, the DNA is TGTGCCAGCAGGCCAAAACTAACAGGTAGCGACTTCTACGAGCAGTACTTC. The complete variable domain, with remaining parts taken from reference TRBV7-9 and TRBJ2-7, reads DTGVSQNPRHKITKRGQNVTFRCDPISEHNRLYWYRQTLGQGPEFLTYFQNEAQLEKSRLLSDRFSAERPKGSFSTLEIQRTEQGDSAMYLCASRPKLTGSDFYEQYFGPGTRLTVT.

The chain carries TRBV5-1 and TRBJ2-7, with 8 bases aligning to TRBD2. Germline trimming cut 5 bases from V and 2 bases from J; bases unmatched to any gene: 18. Germline-derived CDR1 and CDR2 are SGHRS and YFSETQ. The CDR3 length is 18 residues. CDR3 protein: CASSPTPFGGELPYEQYF. CDR3 nucleotide sequence: TGCGCCAGCAGTCCGACTCCCTTCGGGGGGGAACTCCCCTACGAGCAGTACTTC.

This chain uses TRBV18 with TRBJ2-7; D may be TRBD1 (6 bases). The CDR3 runs to 16 residues. Per the germline V gene, CDR1 is KGHSH and CDR2 is LQKENI. The germline V and J ends were trimmed by 0 bases and 4 bases, with 16 bases remaining between them. CDR3 sequence (DNA): TGTGCCAGCTCACCACCGGGGGCCCCGGTGAATTACGAGCAGTACTTC. Protein: CASSPPGAPVNYEQYF.

The chain combines TRBV7-2 with TRBJ1-6; 8 nucleotides match TRBD1. CDR1 SGHTA and CDR2 FQGNSA come from the germline V gene. The junction had 11 bases not matched to a gene; V was cut back by 6 bases and J by 10 bases. The CDR3 is 15 residues long. The CDR3 protein is CASRVQGGLRSPLHF. The CDR3 DNA sequence: TGTGCCAGCAGGGTACAGGGGGGGTTGCGATCACCCCTCCACTTT.